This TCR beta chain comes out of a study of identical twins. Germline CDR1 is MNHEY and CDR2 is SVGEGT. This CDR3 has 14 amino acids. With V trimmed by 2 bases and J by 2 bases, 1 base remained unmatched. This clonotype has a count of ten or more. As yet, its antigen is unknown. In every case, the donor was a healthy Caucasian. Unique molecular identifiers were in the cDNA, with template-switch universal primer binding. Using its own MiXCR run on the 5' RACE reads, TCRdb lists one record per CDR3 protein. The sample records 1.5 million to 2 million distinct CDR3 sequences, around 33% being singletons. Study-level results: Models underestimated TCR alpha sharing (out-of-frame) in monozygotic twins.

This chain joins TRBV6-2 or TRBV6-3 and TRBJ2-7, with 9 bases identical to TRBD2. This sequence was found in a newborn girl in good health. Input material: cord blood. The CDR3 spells CASSYGLATYEQYF. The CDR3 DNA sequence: TGTGCCAGCAGTTACGGACTAGCGACCTACGAGCAGTACTTC.